This TCR beta chain was sequenced in a study of shared clonotypes between healthy human individuals (TCRdb year 2020). With respect to the entire study: The cohort comprised two women and a few men aged 18 to 49 years. For each donor, CD4 naive and CD4 memory were each given three plates, CD8 naive was given two plates, and CD8 memory was given one plate. Blood TCR repertoires of a handful of healthy adults were deeply sequenced to estimate repertoire size and the extent of clonotype sharing between individuals. To increase sequencing depth and limit assay-specific biases, different laboratories used diverse techniques to prepare libraries and sequence TCR repertoires. Each donor's leukapheresis produced roughly between roughly 0.85 and 10 billion PBMCs.

Using the deep immunoSEQ assay, TCR CDR3 regions were amplified from genomic DNA by multiplex PCR. For each cell subset, the extracted genomic DNA was distributed evenly across all wells of several immunoSEQ 96-well plates, and each plate served as one replicate. Each replicate PCR for sorted subsets received about 200 ng genomic DNA, equal to 30,000 or so T cell genomes. Purified libraries were measured with a Qubit 3.0 fluorometer, size-checked on a Bioanalyzer 2100, and measured again with the KAPA Library Quantification kit. A separate single-read 150-cycle Illumina NextSeq 550 flow cell was used to sequence each immunoSEQ 96-well plate. The authors' analysis ran thus. Because only junctional sequences without quality scores were contained in the immunoSEQ output, filtering matching that applied to full-length reads could not be performed. To assign V/J genes and CDR3, sequences were annotated using PyIR, a Python wrapper for IgBLAST v1.9, with IMGT germline references. Reads were removed for weak V/J assignments (E-value above 1e-6), missing CDR3, stop codons, out-of-frame junctions, or ambiguous translated residues. V3J clonotypes were defined by identical inferred V gene, J gene, and CDR3 amino acid sequence. To compute the percentage overlap between repertoires, the number of shared unique clonotypes was divided by the size of the smaller repertoire. Three approaches were used to assess repertoire richness: RTK rarefaction, the Chao1 estimator, and Recon v2.1 estimates of unobserved clonotypes. For all TCRbeta clonotypes obtained by the gDNA method from a handful of donors, generation probabilities were computed with OLGA. The source is immuneACCESS, and TCRdb retained only in-frame sequences with V and J called. Part of the clones is not carried over; for the studies checked, unresolved V genes explain less than half of this, and the remainder is unexplained. The V and J calls and the clone size are those of that table, but D and trimming were determined from the DNA. Here the sample has about 2.4 million clones; around nine tenths occur a single time. The ten most abundant clones make up 0.11% to 0.15% of the sample.

The donors were healthy, HIV-negative adults with no recently reported acute infections or vaccinations. Only Caucasian adults living in Nashville, Tennessee, USA were represented among the donors. CD4+ T cells were enriched by magnetic negative selection; naive cells were then positively selected on CD45RA, and the negative fraction formed the memory subset. After blood collection by leukapheresis, PBMCs were isolated using Ficoll-Histopaque density gradient centrifugation and then cryopreserved in the vapor phase of liquid nitrogen. Purity and quantity of every magnetically sorted T cell population were checked by analytical flow cytometry. From each sorted fraction, genomic DNA was isolated and quantified by UV absorbance on a Nanodrop 2000c. Regarding this clone: Its antigen remains undetermined. Qualities for individual bases were not recorded, and no much larger clone is one base off.

Overall study outcomes, separate from this receptor: Because the study included a small number of donors, the genetic and exposure-history diversity represented was limited. Estimated clonotype richness was generally larger for naive than for memory subsets. Based on pairwise subsampling, the degree of clonotype sharing among donors was expected to be affected by sequencing depth. Sampling was limited to blood, and TCR repertoires in tissue likely differ from TCR repertoires in blood. Compared with non-shared clonotypes, clonotypes shared by all four sorted-subset donors had higher generation probabilities. Roughly 5% of naive CD4, more than 3% of naive CD8, approximately 2% of memory CD4, and around 0.42% of memory CD8 clonotypes were shared across several donors. Even with the large sequencing depth, rarefaction of the sorted-subset datasets indicated that sequencing was incomplete.

The clonotype was recovered from a man younger than 35 in good health. The sequenced sample consisted of naive CD4+ T cells sorted from blood. In the paper's terms, the cell subset or site label means: CD45RA+ positively selected.

The sequenced DNA is TGTGCCAGCAGCTTAGACTGGACGGCCCCAGAGACCCAGTACTTC. This encodes CASSLDWTAPETQYF. The sequence links TRBV7-2 to TRBJ2-5, with the D segment identity uncertain. There are 15 amino acids in the CDR3, from cysteine to phenylalanine inclusive. The sequence is cut down to CDR3 DNA, 45 bases in frame from base 1. V is cut by 1 base and J by 4 bases, and the space between the germline ends is 13 bases. The germline V gene sets CDR1 to SGHTA and CDR2 to FQGNSA. When the CDR3 is completed using the reference TRBV7-2 and TRBJ2-5 genes on either side, the full variable domain is GAGVSQSPSNKVTEKGKDVELRCDPISGHTALYWYRQSLGQGLEFLIYFQGNSAPDKSGLPSDRFSAERTGGSVSTLTIQRTQQEDSAVYLCASSLDWTAPETQYFGPGTRLLVL.